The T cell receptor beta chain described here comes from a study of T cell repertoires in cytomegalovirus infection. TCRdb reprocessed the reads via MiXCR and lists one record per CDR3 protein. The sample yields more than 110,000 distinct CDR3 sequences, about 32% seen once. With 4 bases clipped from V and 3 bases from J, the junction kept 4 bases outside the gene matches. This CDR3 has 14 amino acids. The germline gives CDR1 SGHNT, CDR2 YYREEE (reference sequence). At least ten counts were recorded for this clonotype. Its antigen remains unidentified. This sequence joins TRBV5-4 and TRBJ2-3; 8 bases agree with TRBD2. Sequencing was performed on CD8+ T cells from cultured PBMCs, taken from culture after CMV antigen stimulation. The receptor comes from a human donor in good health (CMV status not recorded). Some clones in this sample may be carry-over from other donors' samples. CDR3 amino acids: CASSPGGGTDTQYF. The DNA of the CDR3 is TGTGCCAGCAGCCCCGGCGGGGGGACAGATACGCAGTATTTT.